This T cell receptor beta chain was documented in a study of T cell responses to AZD1222 COVID-19 vaccine. Produced via immunoSEQ multiplex PCR; TCRdb's table is partial and in-frame only. The sample holds roughly 100,000 clones; roughly 87% are singletons and the top ten take roughly 1.7%. This CDR3 region has 16 residues. The V and J ends lost 4 bases and 3 bases respectively, with 18 bases between them. The germline gives CDR1 SGHTA, CDR2 FQGNSA. Overall study results and limits: Seropositive status at baseline applied to only 6 or 7 AZD1222 recipients.

Comments on this clone: Its antigen is still unknown.

This clonotype was sampled from an adult in good health. The sample in question was peripheral blood, obtained on day 0 of AZD1222 vaccination. This rearrangement joins TRBV7-2 to TRBJ1-2; D is unclear. CDR3 sequence (DNA): TGTGCCAGCAGCTCTCACGCTCGAGGGCGCGACTATGGCTACACCTTC. Amino acids: CASSSHARGRDYGYTF.